These 13 T cell receptor beta chains originate from one sample sequenced in a study of molecular identifiers for immune sequencing clone quantification. TCRdb re-called the PCR reads through MiXCR, storing one row per CDR3 protein. The table includes roughly 55,000 distinct CDR3 sequences, roughly 38% detected once. The sample taken for sequencing was naive CD8+ T cells from blood, with Jurkat cell RNA spiked in. The subset here: FACS-sorted CD8+CD4-CCR7+CD45RA+ naive T cells. These TCRs come from a human donor in good health. Some libraries in this study had Jurkat cell RNA spiked in.

The chain couples TRBV6-6 to TRBJ2-5, with D uncertain. The CDR3 extends over 11 amino acids. Trimming stripped 2 bases from V and 5 bases from J, with 3 bases between. Germline V gene lookup returns CDR1 MNHNY and CDR2 SVGAGI (reference sequence). The CDR3, as DNA: TGTGCCAGCAGTTACGGCGAGACCCAGTACTTC. It translates to CASSYGETQYF.

This clonotype was found many times. The rearrangement links TRBV11-2 to TRBJ2-3; D unclear. V shed 4 bases and J shed 6 bases, with 8 bases lying between them. CDR1 and CDR2 (germline): SGHAT, FQNNGV. This CDR3 region has 12 residues. The CDR3 nucleotides are TGTGCCAGCAGCTCCGACTGGGATACGCAGTATTTT. It specifies CASSSDWDTQYF.

This clonotype was counted many times. The CDR3 loop is CASSTGDVGNQPQHF. CDR3 DNA sequence: TGTGCCAGCTCTACCGGGGACGTAGGCAATCAGCCCCAGCATTTT. The chain has TRBV28 and TRBJ1-5, with D possibly matching TRBD1 (5 bases). Per the germline V gene, CDR1 is MDHEN and CDR2 is SYDVKM. With 8 bases removed from V and 2 bases from J, the gap between germline ends came to 16 bases. The CDR3 has 15 residues.

A word on this clonotype: The junction and the germline gene differ at one end; a read error may be behind it. The genes are TRBV28 and TRBJ2-3; D gene ambiguous. Germline loops: CDR1 MDHEN, CDR2 SYDVKM. The CDR3 covers 13 residues. CDR3 residues: CASSFSAADSQYF. CDR3 in DNA: TGTGCCAGCAGTTTTTCGGCCGCAGATTCGCAGTATTTT.

This clonotype was observed at least ten times. The chain links TRBV29-1 to TRBJ1-1; perhaps TRBD1 as D (5 bases). Germline V CDR1 and CDR2: SQVTM, ANQGSEA. Trimming left V 6 bases short and J 2 bases short, with 10 bases between. The CDR3 runs 12 residues. CDR3 loop: CSVTTVNTEAFF. The CDR3 nucleotides are TGCAGCGTGACGACAGTAAACACTGAAGCTTTCTTT.

The table lists this clonotype with a few counts. The CDR3 reads CASSTKRLGLAGGPWLTGELFF. CDR3 bases: TGTGCCAGCAGTACGAAACGCCTGGGACTAGCGGGAGGCCCATGGTTGACCGGGGAGCTGTTTTTT. The gene calls are TRBV28 and TRBJ2-2, with TRBD2 identical over 15 bases. The CDR3 has 22 residues. The germline gives CDR1 MDHEN, CDR2 SYDVKM. V gave up 5 bases and J gave up 5 bases; unmatched junction bases: 21.

In its sample, this clonotype is medium-sized. This sequence joins TRBV5-1 and TRBJ2-6; 9 bases agree with TRBD1. CDR3 length: 18 residues. The V gene end was trimmed by 0 bases and the J gene end by 2 bases; junction bases not matched to a gene: 6. Germline values: CDR1 SGHRS, CDR2 YFSETQ. The CDR3 here is CASSLDGTGSAGANVLTF. CDR3 sequence (DNA): TGCGCCAGCAGCTTGGACGGGACAGGGTCTGCTGGGGCCAACGTCCTGACTTTC.

This clonotype was counted a few times. The rearrangement joins TRBV9 to TRBJ2-2; D ambiguous. Trimming removed 1 base at V and 1 base at J, with 11 bases between. The V gene's germline CDR1 is SGDLS and CDR2 YYNGEE. The CDR3 is 16 amino acids. The CDR3 protein is CASSVTATQNTGELFF. As DNA, the CDR3 is TGTGCCAGCAGCGTAACGGCGACACAGAACACCGGGGAGCTGTTTTTT.

The V gene is TRBV15, the J gene TRBJ2-1, with 8 bases aligning to TRBD2. The V segment lost 0 bases and the J segment 0 bases; nucleotides outside the gene matches: 10. This CDR3 spans 19 amino acids. In germline, CDR1 is LNHNV, CDR2 YYDKDF (reference sequence). CDR3 amino acids: CATSREGSGTSSSYNEQFF. The CDR3 DNA follows: TGTGCCACCAGCAGAGAAGGTAGCGGGACAAGTAGCTCCTACAATGAGCAGTTCTTC. The full variable domain, completed using reference TRBV15 and TRBJ2-1, is DAMVIQNPRYQVTQFGKPVTLSCSQTLNHNVMYWYQQKSSQAPKLLFHYYDKDFNNEADTPDNFQSRRPNTSFCFLDIRSPGLGDTAMYLCATSREGSGTSSSYNEQFFGPGTRLTVL.

In this sample, this clonotype turned up a few times. The V call is TRBV20-1, the J call TRBJ2-7; D not resolved. In germline, CDR1 is DFQATT, CDR2 SNEGSKA (reference sequence). Trimming left V 1 base short and J 0 bases short, with 7 bases between. This CDR3 has 13 amino acids. The CDR3 nucleotides are TGCAGTGCTAGAGGCCCCGACTCCTACGAGCAGTACTTC. It encodes CSARGPDSYEQYF.

The chain recombines TRBV5-6 with TRBJ2-7, with 11 bases matching TRBD2. This CDR3 is built from 16 residues. Germline-derived CDR1 and CDR2 are SGHDT and YYEEEE. Germline trimming cut 4 bases from V and 3 bases from J; bases unmatched to any gene: 9. CDR3 protein: CASSPSSSGRLYEQYF. CDR3 nucleotides: TGTGCCAGCAGCCCGAGTTCTAGCGGGAGGCTCTACGAGCAGTACTTC.

This clonotype was seen a handful of times. V usage is TRBV7-6 and J usage is TRBJ2-2; 10 bases map to TRBD2. Germline values: CDR1 SGHVS, CDR2 FNYEAQ. This CDR3 contains 15 residues. V shed 3 bases, J shed 3 bases, and the junction held 1 base outside the gene matches. This CDR3 reads CASSFGLADTGELFF. The CDR3 bases are TGTGCCAGCAGCTTTGGACTAGCGGACACCGGGGAGCTGTTTTTT.

On this clonotype itself: A read error may be the cause here, since a much bigger clone is one base away. This chain uses TRBV28 with TRBJ2-1, with 7 bases aligning to TRBD2. V lost 3 bases to trimming and J lost 0 bases; unmatched junction nucleotides: 5. The CDR3 has 16 residues. Germline-derived CDR1 and CDR2 are MDHEN and SYDVKM. CDR3 region: CASSFFLAASYNEQFF. DNA of the CDR3: TGTGCCAGCAGTTTCTTCCTAGCGGCCTCCTACAATGAGCAGTTCTTC.